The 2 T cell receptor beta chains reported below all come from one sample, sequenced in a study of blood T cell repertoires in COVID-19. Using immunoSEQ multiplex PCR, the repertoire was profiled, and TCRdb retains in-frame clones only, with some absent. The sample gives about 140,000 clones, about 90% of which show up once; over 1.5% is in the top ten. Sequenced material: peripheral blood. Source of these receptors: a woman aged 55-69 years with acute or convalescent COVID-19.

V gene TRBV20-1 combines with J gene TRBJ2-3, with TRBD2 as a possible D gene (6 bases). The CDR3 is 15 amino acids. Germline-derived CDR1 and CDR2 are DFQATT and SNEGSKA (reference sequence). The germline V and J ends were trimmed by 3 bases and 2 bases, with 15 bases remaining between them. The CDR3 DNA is TGCAGTGCTAGTTCTCCGGGACTTGACACAGATACGCAGTATTTT. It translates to CSASSPGLDTDTQYF.

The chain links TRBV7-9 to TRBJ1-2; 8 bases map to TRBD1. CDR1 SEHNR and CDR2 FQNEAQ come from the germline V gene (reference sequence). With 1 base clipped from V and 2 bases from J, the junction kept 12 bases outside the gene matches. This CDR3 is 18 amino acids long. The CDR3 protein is CASSLGDLQGGKNYGYTF. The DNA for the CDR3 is TGTGCCAGCAGCTTAGGGGATCTACAGGGGGGAAAAAACTATGGCTACACCTTC. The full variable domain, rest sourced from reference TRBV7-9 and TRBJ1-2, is DTGVSQNPRHKITKRGQNVTFRCDPISEHNRLYWYRQTLGQGPEFLTYFQNEAQLEKSRLLSDRFSAERPKGSFSTLEIQRTEQGDSAMYLCASSLGDLQGGKNYGYTFGSGTRLTVV.